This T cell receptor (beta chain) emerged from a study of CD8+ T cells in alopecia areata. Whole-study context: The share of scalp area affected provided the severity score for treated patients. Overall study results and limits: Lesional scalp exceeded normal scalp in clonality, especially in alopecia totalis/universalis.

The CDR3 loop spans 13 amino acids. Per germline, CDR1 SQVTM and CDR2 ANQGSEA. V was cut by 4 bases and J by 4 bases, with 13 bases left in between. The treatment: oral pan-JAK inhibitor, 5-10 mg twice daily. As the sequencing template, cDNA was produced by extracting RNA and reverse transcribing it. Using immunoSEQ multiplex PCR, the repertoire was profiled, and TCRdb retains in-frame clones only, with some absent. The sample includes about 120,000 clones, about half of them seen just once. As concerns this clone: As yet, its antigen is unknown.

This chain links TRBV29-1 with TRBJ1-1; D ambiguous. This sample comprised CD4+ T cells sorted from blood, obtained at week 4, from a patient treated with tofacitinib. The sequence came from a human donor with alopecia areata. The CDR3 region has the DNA TGCAGCGTTGTGCGAGGGAGTGCCACTGAAGCTTTCTTT. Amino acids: CSVVRGSATEAFF.